This T cell receptor beta chain was sequenced in a study of T cells in Graves' hyperthyroidism and ophthalmopathy. About the research overall: Blood was drawn when the patient was first diagnosed and still untreated.

Germline CDR1 and CDR2: SGHNT and YYREEE (reference sequence). The CDR3 sequence is 16 residues long. V gave up 4 bases and J gave up 1 base, with 16 bases separating them. To note about this clonotype: The antigen remains undetermined.

Researchers barred patients who had uncontrolled infection, other autoimmune disease, pregnancy or lactation. Each diagnosis was grounded in clinical symptoms, serum thyroxine and TRAb, thyroid ultrasound, and orbital computed tomography. Researchers amplified the TCR beta CDR3 regions from RNA transcripts. HTBI primers were used for first-round RT-PCR of the TCR CDR3. From the multiplex PCR reads, TCRdb called clonotypes with MiXCR, one entry per CDR3 protein. The sample yields hundreds of thousands of distinct CDR3 sequences, around 14% seen once. Overall study results and limits: Most clonotypes expanded in the thyroid (above 0.001) were also present in blood.

The material sequenced was blood. The J gene is TRBJ2-3, the V gene TRBV5-4, with a tentative D call TRBD2 (6 bases). This sequence originates from a woman aged 30 to 39 with Graves' hyperthyroidism that later progressed to Graves' ophthalmopathy. CDR3 in amino acids: CASSRGGGFGTDTQYF. CDR3 nucleotides: TGTGCCAGCAGCCGGGGAGGAGGATTTGGCACAGATACGCAGTATTTT.